This TCR beta chain was recovered during a study of blood T cells in healthy people across ages. With a J-beta primer mix and a sample-barcoded 5' primer, a second PCR ran about 7 to 11 cycles. TCRdb used MiXCR to reprocess the 5' RACE reads, holding one entry per CDR3 protein. The sample lists about 570,000 distinct CDR3 sequences; 27% were seen once. There are a few counts of this clonotype. With 5 bases removed from V and 4 bases from J, the gap between germline ends came to 18 bases. Per the germline V gene, CDR1 is SGHTA and CDR2 is FQGNSA. There are 15 residues in the CDR3. This sequence originates from a woman in her seventies in good health. V usage is TRBV7-2 and J usage is TRBJ2-7, with a possible D match to TRBD2 (5 bases). Sequencing used blood. In DNA form, the CDR3 reads TGTGCCAGCAGCCCAGGACCGAAGAGGGTTTACGAGCAGTACTTC. It is translated as CASSPGPKRVYEQYF.